The 2 T cell receptor beta chains listed next were all sequenced from one sample in a study of shared clonotypes between healthy human individuals. Sequencing used immunoSEQ multiplex PCR; TCRdb keeps in-frame clones, though not all of them. This table holds a few million clones, 90% to 95% found once. The specimen was naive CD4+ T cells sorted from blood. Stated subset: CD45RA+ positively selected. Receptors originate from a man between 18 and 35 years old in good health.

This chain joins TRBV10-2 and TRBJ2-5; D is perhaps TRBD1 or TRBD2 (5 bases each). CDR1 is WSHSY and CDR2 is SAAADI in the germline V gene. Trimming shortened V by 10 bases and J by 1 base, and 13 bases separated the two germline ends. The CDR3 runs to 13 residues. As DNA, the CDR3 is TGCGCCACCGAGGGGTCGATCCAAGAGACCCAGTACTTC. The encoded protein is CATEGSIQETQYF.

This clone was seen just once. The chain carries TRBV7-2 and TRBJ2-7; 8 positions agree with TRBD1. CDR3 length equals 19 residues. J gave up 2 bases and V 5 bases, and 20 bases lay outside the gene matches. CDR1 and CDR2 from the germline V gene are SGHTA and FQGNSA. The CDR3 coding sequence is TGTGCCAGCAGCGCCCCCACCGGGACAGGACCCAAATTCACCTACGAGCAGTACTTC. Translated: CASSAPTGTGPKFTYEQYF.